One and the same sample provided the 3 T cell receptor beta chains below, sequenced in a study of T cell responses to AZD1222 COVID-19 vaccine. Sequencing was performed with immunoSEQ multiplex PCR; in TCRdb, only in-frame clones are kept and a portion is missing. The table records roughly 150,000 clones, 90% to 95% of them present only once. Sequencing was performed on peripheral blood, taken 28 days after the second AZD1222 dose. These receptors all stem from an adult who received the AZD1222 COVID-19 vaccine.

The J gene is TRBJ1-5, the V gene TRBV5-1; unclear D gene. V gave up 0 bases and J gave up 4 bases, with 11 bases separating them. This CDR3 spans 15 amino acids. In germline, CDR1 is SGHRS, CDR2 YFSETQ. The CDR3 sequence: CASSLGGSPNQPQHF. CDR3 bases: TGCGCCAGCAGCTTGGGTGGGAGCCCGAATCAGCCCCAGCATTTT.

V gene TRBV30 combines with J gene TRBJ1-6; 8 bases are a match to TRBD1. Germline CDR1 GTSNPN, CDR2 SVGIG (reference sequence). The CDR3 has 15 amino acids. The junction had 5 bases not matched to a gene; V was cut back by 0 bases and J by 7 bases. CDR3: CAWSVGTGSNSPLHF. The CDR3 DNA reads TGTGCCTGGAGTGTAGGGACAGGTAGCAATTCACCCCTCCACTTT.

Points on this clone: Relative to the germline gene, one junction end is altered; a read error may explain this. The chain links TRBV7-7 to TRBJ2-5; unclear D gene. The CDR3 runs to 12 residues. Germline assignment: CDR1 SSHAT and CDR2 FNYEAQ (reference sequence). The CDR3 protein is CASSFNSETQYF. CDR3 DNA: TGTGCTAGCAGCTTTAACTCCGAGACCCAGTACTTC. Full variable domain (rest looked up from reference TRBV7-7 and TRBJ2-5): GAGVSQSPRYKVTKRGQDVTLRCDPISSHATLYWYQQALGQGPEFLTYFNYEAQPDKSGLPSDRFSAERPEGSISTLTIQRTEQRDSAMYRCASSFNSETQYFGPGTRLLVL.